One sample yielded the 17 T cell receptor beta chains listed below, sequenced in a study of radiotherapy plus CTLA-4 blockade in lung cancer. Repertoires were generated with immunoSEQ multiplex PCR, while TCRdb's copy carries only in-frame clones and drops some. This table has roughly 30,000 clones, roughly 79% appearing once. This specimen consisted of peripheral blood, obtained from a patient treated with radiotherapy plus ipilimumab. Receptors originate from a human donor with non-small cell lung cancer that progressed on radiotherapy plus ipilimumab.

This chain uses TRBV9 with TRBJ1-3; D remains unclear. The CDR3 sequence is 15 residues long. Looked up from germline, CDR1 is SGDLS and CDR2 is YYNGEE. V dropped 4 bases and J dropped 0 bases, with 11 bases sitting between them. The CDR3 protein is CASSPQTSSGNTIYF. The CDR3 DNA follows: TGTGCCAGCAGCCCCCAGACAAGCTCTGGAAACACCATATATTTT.

This chain uses TRBV5-1 with TRBJ1-3; the D gene is possibly TRBD1 (6 bases). Germline CDR1 and CDR2: SGHRS and YFSETQ. Trimming shortened V by 4 bases and J by 3 bases, and 11 bases separated the two germline ends. The CDR3 spans 14 residues. The CDR3 spells CASSAQGGGNTIYF. CDR3 nucleotide sequence: TGCGCCAGCAGCGCACAGGGTGGTGGAAACACCATATATTTT.

V gene TRBV28 combines with J gene TRBJ1-2; D perhaps matches TRBD1 (5 bases). Trimming took 4 bases from V and 3 from J, leaving 15 bases between them. CDR3 size: 15 residues. Germline CDR1 reads MDHEN; CDR2 reads SYDVKM. The CDR3 here is CASSSARGGDYGYTF. In DNA, the CDR3 is TGTGCCAGCAGTTCCGCCCGGGGAGGGGACTATGGCTACACCTTC.

The rearrangement uses TRBV19 and TRBJ2-1; D not resolved. The CDR3 has 14 residues. Trimming shortened V by 5 bases and J by 10 bases, and 18 bases separated the two germline ends. Germline CDR1 is LNHDA and CDR2 is SQIVND (reference sequence). The DNA of the CDR3 is TGTGCCAGTAGTTCAGCCGAGAGTTACAGCGAGCAGTTCTTC. As protein: CASSSAESYSEQFF.

This clone occurred a few times. The chain couples TRBV2 to TRBJ1-5; D perhaps matches TRBD1 (6 bases). Per the germline V gene, CDR1 is SNHLY and CDR2 is FYNNEI. The V gene lost 6 bases and the J gene lost 0 bases, with 18 bases spanning the gap. The CDR3 runs to 17 residues. The CDR3, as DNA: TGTGCCAGCAGACCCAGGGGCCATTCATATAGCAATCAGCCCCAGCATTTT. Protein sequence: CASRPRGHSYSNQPQHF.

This clone was found once. The chain couples TRBV27 to TRBJ2-7; 7 bases are shared with TRBD2. This CDR3 comprises 16 residues. V gave up 1 base and J gave up 2 bases; unmatched junction bases: 8. Germline CDR1 and CDR2: MNHEY and SMNVEV (reference sequence). The CDR3 protein is CASSLLTGEGPYEQYF. The CDR3 nucleotides read TGTGCCAGCAGTTTATTAACGGGGGAGGGCCCCTACGAGCAGTACTTC.

V usage is TRBV7-9 and J usage is TRBJ2-5; D possibly corresponds to TRBD1 (6 bases). V was clipped by 5 bases and J by 11 bases, with 15 bases between them. Looked up from germline, CDR1 is SEHNR and CDR2 is FQNEAQ (reference sequence). The CDR3 sequence is 12 residues long. Here the CDR3 reads CASSTGQSKQYF. The DNA of the CDR3 is TGTGCCAGCAGCACTGGACAGTCGAAGCAGTACTTC.

The rearrangement uses TRBV5-1 and TRBJ2-7; 9 positions match TRBD1. Germline V gene data show CDR1 as SGHRS and CDR2 as YFSETQ. The CDR3 totals 14 residues. V dropped 5 bases and J dropped 6; count of bases not matched to a gene: 9. The CDR3 region is CASRPRDREVEQYF. Here the CDR3 DNA reads TGCGCCAGCAGGCCCCGGGACAGGGAAGTCGAGCAGTACTTC.

The chain couples TRBV9 to TRBJ2-1, with a weak D call TRBD2 (6 bases). Germline CDR1 is SGDLS and CDR2 is YYNGEE. The V and J ends lost 0 bases and 1 base respectively, with 11 bases between them. The CDR3 contains 16 residues. Written as DNA, the CDR3 is TGTGCCAGCAGCGTAGGTCGGGGGATGTCCTACAATGAGCAGTTCTTC. This encodes CASSVGRGMSYNEQFF.

The V call is TRBV4-1, the J call TRBJ1-1; D uncertain. CDR1 is MGHRA and CDR2 is YSYEKL in the germline V gene. V was trimmed by 1 base and J by 0 bases, leaving 3 bases between them. The CDR3 extends over 13 amino acids. In nucleotides, the CDR3 is TGCGCCAGCAGCCAAGCTATGAACACTGAAGCTTTCTTT. It yields the protein CASSQAMNTEAFF.

In nucleotides, the CDR3 is TGTGCCAGCAGCCGGGGACAGCTTTTGCTTGAGCAGTACTTC. Its translation: CASSRGQLLLEQYF. V is TRBV7-2 and J is TRBJ2-7, with 7 bases aligning to TRBD1. This CDR3 comprises 14 residues. Germline V gene lookup returns CDR1 SGHTA and CDR2 FQGNSA. J lost 7 bases, V lost 5 bases, and 11 bases had no gene match.

This clone was recorded a few times. The chain carries TRBV7-4 and TRBJ1-4; no definite D call. Germline V gene lookup returns CDR1 SGHVT and CDR2 SQSDAQ. This CDR3 spans 14 amino acids. Between the trimmed V and J ends, which lost 4 bases and 6 bases, there was a span of 12 bases. The CDR3 region is CASSSGLAYEKLFF. For the CDR3, the DNA is TGTGCCAGCAGCTCGGGTTTAGCCTATGAAAAACTGTTTTTT. Based on the CDR3 plus reference TRBV7-4 and TRBJ1-4, the full variable domain is GAGVSQSPRYKVAKRGRDVALRCDSISGHVTLYWYRQTLGQGSEVLTYSQSDAQRDKSGRPSGRFSAERPERSVSTLKIQRTEQGDSAVYLCASSSGLAYEKLFFGSGTQLSVL.

The rearrangement links TRBV18 to TRBJ1-2, with D unclear. Germline V lookup: CDR1 KGHSH, CDR2 LQKENI. The CDR3 length is 15 residues. With 0 bases removed from V and 2 bases from J, the gap between germline ends came to 10 bases. The CDR3 DNA reads as TGTGCCAGCTCACCACCGCAGGCGGCGAACTATGGCTACACCTTC. Its translation is CASSPPQAANYGYTF.

This chain joins TRBV5-1 and TRBJ2-7; 8 bases match TRBD2. V shed 5 bases and J 2 bases; nucleotides not matched to a gene: 9. The CDR3 runs to 15 residues. Looked up from germline, CDR1 is SGHRS and CDR2 is YFSETQ. CDR3 amino acids: CASRKTGGNPYEQYF. The CDR3 nucleotides are TGCGCCAGCAGAAAGACGGGAGGGAACCCCTACGAGCAGTACTTC.

The rearrangement uses TRBV9 and TRBJ1-1; weak D call: TRBD1 (6 bases). The germline V gene has CDR1 SGDLS and CDR2 YYNGEE. CDR3 length: 17 residues. V was cut by 3 bases and J by 0 bases, with 18 bases left in between. In nucleotides, the CDR3 is TGTGCCAGCAGCGGACAGGTCTCTGACCTGATGAACACTGAAGCTTTCTTT. Its protein is CASSGQVSDLMNTEAFF.

The rearrangement links TRBV29-1 to TRBJ1-4; tentative D call: TRBD1 (5 bases). The CDR3 contains 13 residues. V was shortened by 5 bases and J by 6 bases, with 13 bases between the two germline ends. In germline, CDR1 is SQVTM, CDR2 ANQGSEA. The CDR3 coding sequence is TGCAGCGTTATAGGAGGAGGGGATGAAAAACTGTTTTTT. It specifies CSVIGGGDEKLFF.

The rearrangement joins TRBV15 to TRBJ2-1, with 8 bases identical to TRBD2. The V and J ends lost 1 base and 4 bases, in that order; junction bases with no gene match: 12. This CDR3 is 18 amino acids long. The germline V gene encodes CDR1 LNHNV and CDR2 YYDKDF (reference sequence). For the CDR3, the DNA is TGTGCCACCAGCAGAGGTGGGTCGGGAGGGCCATCGTACAATGAGCAGTTCTTC. As protein: CATSRGGSGGPSYNEQFF.